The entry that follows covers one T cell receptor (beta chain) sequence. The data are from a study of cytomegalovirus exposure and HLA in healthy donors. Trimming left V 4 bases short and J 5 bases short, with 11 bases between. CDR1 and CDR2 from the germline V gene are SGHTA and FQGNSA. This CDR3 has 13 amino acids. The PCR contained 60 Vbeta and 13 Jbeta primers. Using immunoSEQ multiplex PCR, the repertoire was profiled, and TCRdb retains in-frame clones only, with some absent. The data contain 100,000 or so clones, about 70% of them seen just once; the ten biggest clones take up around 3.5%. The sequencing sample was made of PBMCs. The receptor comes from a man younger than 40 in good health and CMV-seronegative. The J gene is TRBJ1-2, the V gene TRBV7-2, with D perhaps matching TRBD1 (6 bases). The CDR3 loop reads CASSSPQGYGYTF. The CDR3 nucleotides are TGTGCCAGCAGCTCTCCTCAGGGGTATGGCTACACCTTC.